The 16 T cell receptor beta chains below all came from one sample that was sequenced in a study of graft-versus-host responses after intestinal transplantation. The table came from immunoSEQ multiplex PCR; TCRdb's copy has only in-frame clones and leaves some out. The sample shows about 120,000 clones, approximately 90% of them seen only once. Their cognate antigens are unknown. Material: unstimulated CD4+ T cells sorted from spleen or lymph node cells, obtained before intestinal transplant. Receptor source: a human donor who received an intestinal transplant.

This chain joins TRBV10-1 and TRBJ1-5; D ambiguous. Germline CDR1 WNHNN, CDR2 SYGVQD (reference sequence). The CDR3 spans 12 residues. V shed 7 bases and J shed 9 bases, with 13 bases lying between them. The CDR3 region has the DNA TGCGCCAGCAACTCGACACGGCGGCCCCAGCATTTT. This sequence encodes CASNSTRRPQHF.

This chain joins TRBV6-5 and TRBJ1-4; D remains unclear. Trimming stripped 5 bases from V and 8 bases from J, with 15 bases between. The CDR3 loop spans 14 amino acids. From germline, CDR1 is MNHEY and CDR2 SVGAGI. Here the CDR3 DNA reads TGTGCCAGCAGTACTCGACTAGGTCCGGAAAAACTGTTTTTT. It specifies CASSTRLGPEKLFF.

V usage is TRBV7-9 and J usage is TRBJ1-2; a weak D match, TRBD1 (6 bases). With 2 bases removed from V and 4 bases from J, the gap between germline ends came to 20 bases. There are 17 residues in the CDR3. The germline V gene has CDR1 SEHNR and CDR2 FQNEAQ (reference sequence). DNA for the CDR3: TGTGCCAGCAGCTTATTGGGGGGGCAGGCGGCGAGCTATGGCTACACCTTC. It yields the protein CASSLLGGQAASYGYTF.

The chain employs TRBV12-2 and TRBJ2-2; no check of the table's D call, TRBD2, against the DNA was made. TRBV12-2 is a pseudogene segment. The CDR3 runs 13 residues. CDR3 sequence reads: CASRSPVCGELFF. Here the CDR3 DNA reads TGTGCAAGTCGCTCCCCTGTCTGCGGGGAGCTGTTTTTT.

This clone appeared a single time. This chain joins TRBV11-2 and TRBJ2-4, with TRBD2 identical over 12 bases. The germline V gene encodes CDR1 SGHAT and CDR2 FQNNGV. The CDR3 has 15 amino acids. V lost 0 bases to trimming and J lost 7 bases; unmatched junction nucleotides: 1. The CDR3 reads CASSLEGLAGNIQYF. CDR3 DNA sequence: TGTGCCAGCAGCTTAGAAGGACTAGCGGGGAACATTCAGTACTTC.

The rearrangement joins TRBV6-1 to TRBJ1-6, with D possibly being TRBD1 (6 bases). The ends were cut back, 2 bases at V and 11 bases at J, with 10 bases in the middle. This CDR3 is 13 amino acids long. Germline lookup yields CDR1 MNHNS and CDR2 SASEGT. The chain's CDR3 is CASSEQGRTPLHF. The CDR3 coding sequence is TGTGCCAGCAGTGAACAGGGGCGTACACCCCTCCACTTT.

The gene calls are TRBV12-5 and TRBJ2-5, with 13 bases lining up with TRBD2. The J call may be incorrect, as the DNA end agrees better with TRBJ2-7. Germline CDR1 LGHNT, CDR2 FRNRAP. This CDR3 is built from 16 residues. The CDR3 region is CASGLTSGGAFGEQYF. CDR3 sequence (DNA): TGTGCTAGTGGTTTGACTAGCGGGGGGGCCTTTGGCGAGCAGTACTTC.

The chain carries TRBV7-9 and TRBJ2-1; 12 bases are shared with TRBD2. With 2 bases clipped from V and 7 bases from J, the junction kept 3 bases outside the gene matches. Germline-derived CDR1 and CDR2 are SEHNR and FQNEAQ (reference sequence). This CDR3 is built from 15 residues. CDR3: CASSLLGLAGNEQFF. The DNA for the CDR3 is TGTGCCAGCAGCTTATTAGGACTAGCGGGAAATGAGCAGTTCTTC. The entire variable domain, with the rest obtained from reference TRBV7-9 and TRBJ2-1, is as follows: DTGVSQNPRHKITKRGQNVTFRCDPISEHNRLYWYRQTLGQGPEFLTYFQNEAQLEKSRLLSDRFSAERPKGSFSTLEIQRTEQGDSAMYLCASSLLGLAGNEQFFGPGTRLTVL.

The CDR3 DNA sequence: TGCGCCAGCAGTTTCCTCCCCAGGGCAACTAATGAAAAACTGTTTTTT. It codes for CASSFLPRATNEKLFF. The chain uses TRBV5-1 and TRBJ1-4, with a weak D call TRBD1 (5 bases). From germline, CDR1 is SGHRS and CDR2 YFSETQ. The CDR3 totals 16 residues. V was cut by 5 bases and J by 0 bases, with 14 bases left in between.

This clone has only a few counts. In DNA, the CDR3 is TGTGCCAGCAGCTTAGGACAGGGGGATTTGTATGGCTACACCTTC. Protein sequence: CASSLGQGDLYGYTF. This rearrangement joins TRBV5-4 to TRBJ1-2; 10 nucleotides agree with TRBD1. V dropped 2 bases and J dropped 5; count of bases not matched to a gene: 6. Germline loops: CDR1 SGHNT, CDR2 YYREEE (reference sequence). The CDR3 consists of 15 residues.

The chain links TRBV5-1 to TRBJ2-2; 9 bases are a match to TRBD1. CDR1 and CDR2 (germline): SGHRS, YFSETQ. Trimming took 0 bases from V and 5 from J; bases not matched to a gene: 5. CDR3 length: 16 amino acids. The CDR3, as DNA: TGCGCCAGCAGCTTGGAGGGACAGGGAGGGACCGGGGAGCTGTTTTTT. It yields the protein CASSLEGQGGTGELFF.

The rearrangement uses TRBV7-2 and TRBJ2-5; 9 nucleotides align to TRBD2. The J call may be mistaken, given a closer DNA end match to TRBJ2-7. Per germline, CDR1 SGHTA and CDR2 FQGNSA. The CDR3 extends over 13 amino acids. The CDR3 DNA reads TGTGCCAGCAGCCCCGGAGCGGGGGGCGAGCAGTACTTC. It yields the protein CASSPGAGGEQYF.

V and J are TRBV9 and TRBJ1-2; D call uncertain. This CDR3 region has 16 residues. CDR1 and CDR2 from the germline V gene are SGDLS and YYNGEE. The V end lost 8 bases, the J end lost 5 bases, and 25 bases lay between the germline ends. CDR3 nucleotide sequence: TGTGCCAGTACGCAGTTTCAAAGAGGCCCTCCTTATGGCTACACCTTC. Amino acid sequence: CASTQFQRGPPYGYTF.

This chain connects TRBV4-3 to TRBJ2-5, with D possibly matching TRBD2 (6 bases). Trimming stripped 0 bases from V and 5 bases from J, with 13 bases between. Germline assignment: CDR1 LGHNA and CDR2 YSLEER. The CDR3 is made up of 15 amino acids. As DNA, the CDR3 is TGCGCCAGCAGCCAAGACGGGCGGGGTGGGGAGACCCAGTACTTC. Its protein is CASSQDGRGGETQYF.

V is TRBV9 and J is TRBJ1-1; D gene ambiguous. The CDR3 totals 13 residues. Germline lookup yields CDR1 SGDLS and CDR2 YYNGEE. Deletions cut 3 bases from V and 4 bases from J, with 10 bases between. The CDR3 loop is CASSATRSTEAFF. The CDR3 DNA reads TGTGCCAGCAGCGCCACCCGGAGCACTGAAGCTTTCTTT.

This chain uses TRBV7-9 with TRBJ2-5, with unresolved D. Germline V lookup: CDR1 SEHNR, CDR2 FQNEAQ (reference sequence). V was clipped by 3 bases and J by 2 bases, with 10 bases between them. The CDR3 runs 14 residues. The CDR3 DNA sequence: TGTGCCAGCAGCTTGCTGACATATCAAGAGACCCAGTACTTC. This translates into CASSLLTYQETQYF.